The entry below gives a single TCR beta chain sequence along with its context. The antigen is unknown. The record originates from a study of radiation and T cells in renal cell carcinoma. At the level of the study: Nephrectomy followed 15 Gy stereotactic body radiation by 4 weeks. Study-wide findings and caveats: Pretreatment tumor biopsies were lacking, so baseline clonotypes are unknown. From baseline, blood top tumor clonotypes peaked at 2 weeks post-radiation.

The V end was cut by 6 bases, the J end by 2 bases, with 7 bases between. The CDR3 length is 12 residues. Germline CDR1 reads MNHNS; CDR2 reads SASEGT. Profiling relied on immunoSEQ multiplex PCR, and the TCRdb table lists in-frame clones only, not all of them. This sample has about 59,000 clones, with roughly three quarters found just once. Time point in this sample: baseline pretreatment blood. Treatment indicated: 15 Gy SBRT to primary tumor, nephrectomy 4 weeks later. The patient's renal cell carcinoma had clear cell pathology. The specimen was blood, collected from a patient whose treatment included radiotherapy and nephrectomy. This chain uses TRBV6-1 with TRBJ1-2; tentative D call: TRBD1 (5 bases). The source is a man in his sixties with renal cell carcinoma. CDR3: CASRTENYGYTF. CDR3 DNA: TGTGCCAGCAGGACAGAGAACTATGGCTACACCTTC.